Below, 32 T cell receptor beta chains from the same sample are listed, as sequenced in a study of CD8 T cells in ankylosing spondylitis. TCRdb passed the 5' RACE reads through MiXCR, listing each CDR3 protein once. The sample includes roughly 400,000 distinct CDR3 sequences, about a fifth of them seen just once. Study-wide points: Seemingly characteristic of ankylosing spondylitis blood was a TCR beta motif consisting of about 8 highly homologous variants.

No antigens are known for them. Sequencing used blood, either unsorted or a sorted T cell fraction (not recorded which). These TCRs come from a male donor with ankylosing spondylitis.

This rearrangement joins TRBV20-1 to TRBJ2-5; 10 bases line up with TRBD2. The V gene's germline CDR1 is DFQATT and CDR2 SNEGSKA (reference sequence). This CDR3 has 14 amino acids. V was clipped by 6 bases and J by 5 bases; unmatched bases: 9. The CDR3 reads CSALAGGPLETQYF. CDR3 DNA sequence: TGCAGTGCCTTAGCGGGAGGCCCATTGGAGACCCAGTACTTC.

The chain links TRBV12-3 or TRBV12-4 to TRBJ2-2; 8 bases agree with TRBD1. The CDR3 runs 15 residues. The ends lost 7 bases at V and 6 bases at J; junction bases unmatched: 10. CDR3 amino acids: CASTKDRDLPGELFF. As DNA, the CDR3 is TGTGCCAGCACCAAGGACAGGGACTTACCCGGGGAGCTGTTTTTT.

This clonotype was seen only a few times. The genes are TRBV11-3 and TRBJ2-7, with D maybe TRBD2 (5 bases). Trimming removed 5 bases at V and 6 bases at J, with 14 bases between. The CDR3 totals 13 residues. Germline lookup yields CDR1 SGHNT and CDR2 YENEEA. CDR3 amino acids: CASSRGDYSEQYF. In DNA, the CDR3 is TGTGCCAGCAGCCGCGGAGACTACAGCGAGCAGTACTTC.

This chain connects TRBV5-1 to TRBJ2-1; 12 nucleotides align to TRBD2. The length of the CDR3 is 16 residues. The ends lost 3 bases at V and 8 bases at J; junction bases unmatched: 9. CDR1 SGHRS and CDR2 YFSETQ come from the germline V gene. CDR3 loop: CASSSSSGRGIDEQFF. As DNA, the CDR3 is TGCGCCAGCAGCTCGTCTAGCGGGAGGGGTATCGATGAGCAGTTCTTC.

This chain connects TRBV5-1 to TRBJ2-7; D is undetermined. With 0 bases removed from V and 0 bases from J, the gap between germline ends came to 7 bases. Germline values: CDR1 SGHRS, CDR2 YFSETQ. The CDR3 extends over 14 amino acids. The CDR3 spells CASSLGLGSYEQYF. The DNA for the CDR3 is TGCGCCAGCAGCTTGGGGTTGGGCTCCTACGAGCAGTACTTC. Supplemented by reference TRBV5-1 and TRBJ2-7, the full variable domain reads KAGVTQTPRYLIKTRGQQVTLSCSPISGHRSVSWYQQTPGQGLQFLFEYFSETQRNKGNFPGRFSGRQFSNSRSEMNVSTLELGDSALYLCASSLGLGSYEQYFGPGTRLTVT.

In this sample, this clonotype turned up a few times. V is TRBV27 and J is TRBJ2-2; 11 bases map to TRBD2. The CDR3 extends over 20 amino acids. Germline CDR1 MNHEY, CDR2 SMNVEV (reference sequence). V gave up 0 bases and J gave up 2 bases; unmatched junction bases: 11. The CDR3 is CASSLSFSLAGGINTGELFF. The CDR3 nucleotides read TGTGCCAGCAGTTTATCGTTCAGCCTAGCGGGAGGCATAAACACCGGGGAGCTGTTTTTT.

The chain combines TRBV29-1 with TRBJ2-1, with 8 bases matching TRBD1. V trimming: 1 base; J trimming: 8 bases; junction bases outside the gene matches: 4. CDR1 SQVTM and CDR2 ANQGSEA come from the germline V gene. CDR3 size: 13 residues. The CDR3, as DNA: TGCAGCGTTGAAGGTCAGGGGGCGTATGAGCAGTTCTTC. Translation: CSVEGQGAYEQFF.

This clonotype was seen a few times. This chain uses TRBV6-1 with TRBJ2-7; 10 bases match TRBD2. The germline CDR1 and CDR2 sequences are MNHNS and SASEGT. The length of the CDR3 is 16 residues. V shed 6 bases, J shed 2 bases, and the junction held 10 bases outside the gene matches. The CDR3 loop reads CASSPPSGSYPYEQYF. The CDR3 bases are TGTGCCAGCAGCCCCCCTAGCGGGAGTTACCCCTACGAGCAGTACTTC.

The chain has TRBV2 and TRBJ1-2; D is unresolved. The CDR3 is 12 residues long. Looked up from germline, CDR1 is SNHLY and CDR2 is FYNNEI. The germline V and J ends were trimmed by 7 bases and 4 bases, with 10 bases remaining between them. CDR3 sequence reads: CASMMGSYGYTF. In DNA form, the CDR3 reads TGTGCCAGCATGATGGGCTCCTATGGCTACACCTTC.

A few counts support this clonotype. The V call is TRBV7-2, the J call TRBJ2-7, with no clear D. Germline V lookup: CDR1 SGHTA, CDR2 FQGNSA. The CDR3 runs 15 residues. Deletions cut 3 bases from V and 6 bases from J, with 18 bases between. CDR3 coding DNA: TGTGCCAGCAGCTTCCCCGCACTTCTAATAACCGAGCAGTACTTC. Its protein product is CASSFPALLITEQYF.

V is TRBV4-2 and J is TRBJ1-2; no reliable D call. Germline CDR1 LGHNA, CDR2 YNFKEQ. Trimming removed 2 bases from V and 5 bases from J, with 9 bases in between. CDR3 length: 13 amino acids. The CDR3 bases are TGTGCCAGCAGCCAACGGAGCACTTATGGCTACACCTTC. Its protein product is CASSQRSTYGYTF.

This clonotype was seen ten or more times. The V and J genes are TRBV7-2 and TRBJ1-2; D may be TRBD1 (5 bases). Germline CDR1 is SGHTA and CDR2 is FQGNSA. This CDR3 contains 13 residues. Deletions cut 3 bases from V and 7 bases from J, with 12 bases between. In DNA form, the CDR3 reads TGTGCCAGCAGCTTGGAGGAGGGACTTGGCTACACCTTC. As protein: CASSLEEGLGYTF.

The chain employs TRBV5-4 and TRBJ2-7, with D hard to call. With 3 bases removed from V and 1 base from J, the gap between germline ends came to 11 bases. The CDR3 runs to 14 residues. Germline V gene lookup returns CDR1 SGHNT and CDR2 YYREEE (reference sequence). The CDR3 region is CASSSSVPSYEQYF. As DNA, the CDR3 is TGTGCCAGCAGCTCCAGCGTCCCTTCCTACGAGCAGTACTTC.

This chain connects TRBV18 to TRBJ2-5; D is ambiguous. Germline CDR1 and CDR2: KGHSH and LQKENI. The V end lost 8 bases, the J end lost 0 bases, and 10 bases lay between the germline ends. The CDR3 totals 13 residues. CDR3 nucleotides: TGTGCCAGCGCCCAACAGAACCAAGAGACCCAGTACTTC. This gives the protein CASAQQNQETQYF.

V usage is TRBV5-1 and J usage is TRBJ2-1, with a weak D call TRBD1 (7 bases). Per the germline V gene, CDR1 is SGHRS and CDR2 is YFSETQ. This CDR3 spans 16 amino acids. Trimming removed 3 bases from V and 16 bases from J, with 29 bases in between. CDR3 bases: TGCGCCAGCAGCTCCGGAGGGGGCAGGTTGGGTCTGGCATCATTCTTC. This sequence encodes CASSSGGGRLGLASFF.

V and J are TRBV9 and TRBJ1-2; D gene uncertain. V was pared by 0 bases and J by 4 bases, with 10 bases between. Germline V gene lookup returns CDR1 SGDLS and CDR2 YYNGEE. The CDR3 runs to 14 residues. The CDR3 DNA reads as TGTGCCAGCAGCGTAGACCCAGCATCCTATGGCTACACCTTC. Amino acids: CASSVDPASYGYTF.

The chain uses TRBV4-1 and TRBJ2-3; D gene unclear. From germline, CDR1 is MGHRA and CDR2 YSYEKL. Trimming took 3 bases from V and 2 from J, leaving 18 bases between them. This CDR3 contains 17 residues. CDR3: CASSHAPMAAPTDTQYF. DNA of the CDR3: TGCGCCAGCAGCCATGCCCCTATGGCGGCACCCACAGATACGCAGTATTTT.

The V call is TRBV6-1, the J call TRBJ2-1, with 10 bases matching TRBD1. CDR1 is MNHNS and CDR2 is SASEGT in the germline V gene. V dropped 6 bases and J dropped 9; count of bases not matched to a gene: 8. CDR3 length: 14 residues. CDR3 protein: CASRIWTGGTEQFF. The CDR3 DNA reads TGTGCCAGCAGGATATGGACAGGGGGTACTGAGCAGTTCTTC.

This sequence joins TRBV6-2 or TRBV6-3 and TRBJ2-2; D call uncertain. The V gene's germline CDR1 is MNHEY and CDR2 SVGEGT. The CDR3 loop spans 14 amino acids. Trimming pared 2 bases from V and 3 bases from J, leaving 7 bases between. DNA of the CDR3: TGTGCCAGCAGTTACCCCCCGGACACCGGGGAGCTGTTTTTT. Amino acids: CASSYPPDTGELFF.

A few counts support this clonotype. V and J are TRBV11-2 and TRBJ2-7; 7 bases are a match to TRBD2. Trimming took 4 bases from V and 6 from J; bases not matched to a gene: 12. The CDR3 extends over 15 amino acids. Germline CDR1 reads SGHAT; CDR2 reads FQNNGV. DNA of the CDR3: TGTGCCAGCAGCTCCTCTAGCGGCAACCGTCTCGAGCAGTACTTC. Protein sequence: CASSSSSGNRLEQYF.

This clonotype has a count of ten or more. This chain joins TRBV4-3 and TRBJ2-5; no definite D call. Germline-derived CDR1 and CDR2 are LGHNA and YSLEER. This CDR3 region has 14 residues. V shed 0 bases and J shed 7 bases, with 12 bases lying between them. In nucleotides, the CDR3 is TGCGCCAGCAGCCAAGATGGTACAGCAGGGACCCAGTACTTC. Its protein is CASSQDGTAGTQYF.

As DNA, the CDR3 is TGTGCCAGCAGCTTAATGGCAGGACAAAATTCACCCCTCCACTTT. This codes for CASSLMAGQNSPLHF. The chain recombines TRBV7-6 with TRBJ1-6, with a weak D call TRBD1 (5 bases). Deletions cut 2 bases from V and 7 bases from J, with 12 bases between. Germline V gene data show CDR1 as SGHVS and CDR2 as FNYEAQ. This CDR3 contains 15 residues.

J is TRBJ2-7 and V is TRBV12-3 or TRBV12-4, with 11 bases lining up with TRBD2. The CDR3 extends over 15 amino acids. V lost 5 bases and J lost 7; bases outside the gene matches: 10. The CDR3 sequence is CASSPLAGGRGEQYF. The CDR3 bases are TGTGCCAGCAGTCCTCTAGCGGGAGGTCGGGGGGAGCAGTACTTC.

The chain combines TRBV5-4 with TRBJ2-1; the match to TRBD1 covers 8 bases. The CDR3 has 16 residues. V lost 5 bases, J lost 2 bases, and 9 bases stayed unmatched. CDR1 is SGHNT and CDR2 is YYREEE in the germline V gene (reference sequence). The CDR3 DNA reads TGTGCCAGCAGTTTTTACAGGGGGGACACCTACAATGAGCAGTTCTTC. This encodes CASSFYRGDTYNEQFF.

V is TRBV7-8 and J is TRBJ2-1; D gene ambiguous. The V and J ends lost 4 bases and 7 bases respectively, with 20 bases between them. In germline, CDR1 is SGHVS, CDR2 FQNEAQ. This CDR3 has 16 residues. The CDR3 sequence: CASSYGRLVVENEQFF. The CDR3 region has the DNA TGTGCCAGCAGCTACGGGCGTCTAGTAGTGGAAAATGAGCAGTTCTTC.

This clonotype was recorded a few times. V is TRBV28 and J is TRBJ1-5; no definite D call. Germline V gives CDR1 MDHEN, CDR2 SYDVKM. V lost 8 bases and J lost 0, with 14 bases in between. The length of the CDR3 is 15 residues. The CDR3 region has the DNA TGTGCCAGCGCTAGATCAGGCCTTAGCAATCAGCCCCAGCATTTT. Translated: CASARSGLSNQPQHF.

The CDR3: CASSLVIIGVQGVKQYF. For the CDR3, the DNA is TGTGCCAGCAGCTTAGTTATTATCGGGGTCCAAGGGGTGAAGCAGTACTTC. The V gene is TRBV7-8, the J gene TRBJ2-7, with D possibly called TRBD1 or TRBD2 (5 bases each). V was trimmed by 1 base and J by 8 bases, leaving 24 bases between them. Looked up from germline, CDR1 is SGHVS and CDR2 is FQNEAQ. There are 17 residues in the CDR3. Combining the CDR3 with reference TRBV7-8 and TRBJ2-7 gives the whole variable domain GAGVSQSPRYKVAKRGQDVALRCDPISGHVSLFWYQQALGQGPEFLTYFQNEAQLDKSGLPSDRFFAERPEGSVSTLKIQRTQQEDSAVYLCASSLVIIGVQGVKQYFGPGTRLTVT.

This clonotype was seen more than once but under ten times. The chain uses TRBV29-1 and TRBJ2-3; D perhaps matches TRBD1 (6 bases). The CDR3 has 12 amino acids. Germline lookup yields CDR1 SQVTM and CDR2 ANQGSEA. The ends were cut back, 6 bases at V and 6 bases at J, with 13 bases in the middle. The CDR3 loop reads CSVRTATDTQYF. In DNA, the CDR3 is TGCAGCGTACGGACAGCAACGGATACGCAGTATTTT.

V is TRBV7-6 and J is TRBJ2-1; 9 bases fit TRBD2. The germline gives CDR1 SGHVS, CDR2 FNYEAQ. The CDR3 is made up of 16 amino acids. J gave up 4 bases and V 5 bases, and 9 bases lay outside the gene matches. CDR3 protein: CASSLFGGRDYNEQFF. The CDR3 nucleotides read TGTGCCAGCAGCCTTTTCGGCGGGAGGGATTACAATGAGCAGTTCTTC.

This clonotype turned up a few times. This rearrangement joins TRBV29-1 to TRBJ2-1, with D possibly TRBD1 on 5 matching bases. The germline V gene encodes CDR1 SQVTM and CDR2 ANQGSEA. Trimming removed 6 bases from V and 7 bases from J, with 16 bases in between. The CDR3 consists of 13 residues. CDR3 region: CSVRQGRRNEQFF. DNA of the CDR3: TGCAGCGTAAGGCAGGGAAGACGAAATGAGCAGTTCTTC.

This chain links TRBV30 with TRBJ2-1; 9 nucleotides line up with TRBD2. The germline gives CDR1 GTSNPN, CDR2 SVGIG (reference sequence). The CDR3 contains 14 residues. The V segment lost 2 bases and the J segment 9 bases; nucleotides outside the gene matches: 8. CDR3 nucleotide sequence: TGTGCCTGGAGTAGGACTAGCGTGGCGGGTGAGCAGTTCTTC. Protein sequence: CAWSRTSVAGEQFF.

This clonotype turned up a few times. The V gene is TRBV2, the J gene TRBJ1-4; 7 nucleotides match TRBD1. V gave up 5 bases and J gave up 4 bases; unmatched junction bases: 4. The V gene's germline CDR1 is SNHLY and CDR2 FYNNEI. There are 14 residues in the CDR3. CDR3 region: CASSLGQSNEKLFF. CDR3 coding DNA: TGTGCCAGCAGTTTGGGACAGAGTAATGAAAAACTGTTTTTT. Drawing the rest from reference TRBV2 and TRBJ1-4, the complete variable domain is EPEVTQTPSHQVTQMGQEVILRCVPISNHLYFYWYRQILGQKVEFLVSFYNNEISEKSEIFDDQFSVERPDGSNFTLKIRSTKLEDSAMYFCASSLGQSNEKLFFGSGTQLSVL.